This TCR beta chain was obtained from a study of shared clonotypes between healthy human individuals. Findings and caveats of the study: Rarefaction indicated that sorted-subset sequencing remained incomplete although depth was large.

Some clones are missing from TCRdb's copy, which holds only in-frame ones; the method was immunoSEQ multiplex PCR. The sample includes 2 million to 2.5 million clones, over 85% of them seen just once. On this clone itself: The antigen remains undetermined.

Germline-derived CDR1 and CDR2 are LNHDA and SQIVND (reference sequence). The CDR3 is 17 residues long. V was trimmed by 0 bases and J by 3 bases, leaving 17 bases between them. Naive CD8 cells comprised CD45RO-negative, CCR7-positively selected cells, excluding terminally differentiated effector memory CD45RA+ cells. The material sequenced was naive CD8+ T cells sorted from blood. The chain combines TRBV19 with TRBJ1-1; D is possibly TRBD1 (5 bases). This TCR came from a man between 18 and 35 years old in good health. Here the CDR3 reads CASSIEPSWEGYTEAFF. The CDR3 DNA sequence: TGTGCCAGTAGTATAGAGCCGAGCTGGGAGGGGTACACTGAAGCTTTCTTT.